The source of this T cell receptor beta chain is a study of CD8 T cells in Susac syndrome. Reverse transcription of about 0.45 to 1 ug RNA was carried out with random hexamers. A single record per CDR3 protein comes from TCRdb applying MiXCR to the immunoSEQ multiplex PCR reads. The sample has around 180,000 distinct CDR3 sequences, around 93% seen once. Trimming pared 2 bases from V and 4 bases from J, leaving 8 bases between. Germline V gene sequence: CDR1 MGHDK, CDR2 SYGVNS. The CDR3 is made up of 13 amino acids. Sequencing of TCR beta was undertaken in CD8+ and CD4+ T cells derived from blood. The patients serving as multiple sclerosis controls were treatment-naive. They had stable or active relapsing-remitting disease and fulfilled revised McDonald criteria. Through negative isolation, CD4+ and CD8+ T cells were obtained, while TEMRA cells were enriched using FACS.

The sequence was obtained from a human donor with multiple sclerosis. The specimen sequenced was CD4+ T cells from PBMCs. The rearrangement joins TRBV25-1 to TRBJ1-1; D is perhaps TRBD1 (5 bases). CDR3 loop: CASSEGQGTEAFF. CDR3 DNA sequence: TGTGCCAGCAGTGAAGGCCAGGGCACTGAAGCTTTCTTT. Full variable domain (outside the CDR3, taken from reference TRBV25-1 and TRBJ1-1): EADIYQTPRYLVIGTGKKITLECSQTMGHDKMYWYQQDPGMELHLIHYSYGVNSTEKGDLSSESTVSRIRTEHFPLTLESARPSHTSQYLCASSEGQGTEAFFGQGTRLTVV.